This entry concerns a single T cell receptor (beta chain). Its target is unknown. This sample was included in a study of shared clonotypes between healthy human individuals. Regarding the study as a whole: Inspection by rarefaction showed sorted-subset sequencing to be incomplete despite large depth. The study sampled only blood, and tissue repertoires likely differ.

Original data processing: Owing to the provision of junction-only sequences devoid of quality scores by immunoSEQ, filtering differed. Generated by immunoSEQ multiplex PCR, the TCRdb table keeps only in-frame clones and is missing some. V, J and clone size reflect that table, while D and trimming were determined from the DNA. This table holds about 2.5 million clones, approximately 90% found once. CDR3 size: 15 residues. Germline trimming cut 2 bases from V and 2 bases from J; bases unmatched to any gene: 5. The germline V gene encodes CDR1 SNHLY and CDR2 FYNNEI. The sequenced material came from naive CD4+ T cells from PBMCs. Stated subset: CD45RA+ positively selected. This TCR came from a man younger than 35 in good health. Some clones in this sample may be carry-over from other donors' samples. The chain is built from TRBV2 and TRBJ1-1; 7 nucleotides match TRBD1. The CDR3 spells CASSERGLPNTEAFF. DNA of the CDR3: TGTGCCAGCAGTGAAAGGGGGCTACCTAACACTGAAGCTTTCTTT.